The rows below give T cell receptor beta chains drawn from one sample of a study of post-analysis software for immune sequencing data. TCRdb re-called the PCR reads with MiXCR, one entry per CDR3 protein. This table has approximately 730,000 distinct CDR3 sequences, about 43% appearing once. The sequenced sample was blood. The receptors come from a girl aged 5-17 years with multiple sclerosis. CDR3s leave out the opening cysteine and the closing phenylalanine or tryptophan.

>TRBJ2-3|TRBV7-2
ASSLEGSQY
>TRBJ1-4|TRBV4-2
ASSPPSNEKLF
>TRBJ2-4|TRBV12-5
ASGPNMVIQY
>NA|TRBV14
ASSQGLVSEQY
>TRBJ2-5|TRBV7-2
ASSLEPRETQY
>TRBJ2-1|TRBV9
ASSSGETRLDEQF
>TRBJ2-7|TRBV14
ASSQVEGIGGEQY
>TRBJ1-1|TRBV6-5
ASAWSLATEAF
>TRBJ2-5|TRBV6-5
ASSRTGGPETQY
>TRBJ1-5|TRBV7-2
ASSLAGRNNQPQH
>TRBJ2-1|TRBV3-1
ASSPSLAGGPSYNEQF
>TRBJ2-7|TRBV5-1
ASSLEAVEGIEQY
>TRBJ2-1|TRBV20-1
SARDLAGGSYNEQF
>TRBJ2-1|TRBV10-3
AILRGYSNEQF
>TRBJ1-5|TRBV6-4
ASSDSSAPNQPQH
>TRBJ1-1|TRBV20-1
SASRTGNTEAF
>TRBJ2-3|TRBV11-2
ASSLDWGGTDTQY
>TRBJ2-1|TRBV5-5
ASSFGIYNEQF
>TRBJ2-3|TRBV20-1
SARDVRSGNPDTQY
>TRBJ1-5|TRBV7-9
ASSLDLQPQH
>TRBJ2-3|TRBV4-3
ASSQSGATDTQY
>TRBJ2-7|TRBV20-1
SARVGGVVYEQY
>TRBJ2-1|TRBV7-3
ASSYPYSSGTYNEQF
>TRBJ2-7|TRBV11-2
ASSPEVLVHYEQY
>TRBJ2-4|TRBV5-1
ASSSLAGAKKNIQY
>TRBJ1-1|TRBV20-1
SAWPALMNTEAF
>TRBJ1-2|TRBV7-9
ASSLGRNYGYT
>TRBJ2-7|TRBV6-1
ASSRITSPSYEQY
>TRBJ2-1|TRBV19
ASSIGQGVSNEQF
>TRBJ2-1|TRBV30
AWRGTTAAEQF
>TRBJ2-3|TRBV25-1
ASSDPGRISTDTQY
>TRBJ2-3|TRBV5-6
ASSSQDTQY
>TRBJ2-2|TRBV9
ASSVVQRTGELF
>TRBJ2-1|TRBV7-9
ASSLAGGGLDEQF
>TRBJ2-5|TRBV7-9
ASSHPEGEETQY
>TRBJ2-7|TRBV7-9
ASSPSGTGQLYEQY
>TRBJ2-1|TRBV5-1
ASSTPDADEQF
>TRBJ1-2|TRBV2
ACSASVLRNYGYT
>TRBJ2-3|TRBV6-5
ASSYSDHTSGRADTQY
>TRBJ1-2|TRBV29-1
SVEDQGGLYGYT
>TRBJ2-1|TRBV13
ASSEREGLNMDEQF
>TRBJ1-6|TRBV7-2
ASTRTGSGGSPLH
>TRBJ2-7|TRBV2
ARSLDRGHEQY
>TRBJ2-7|TRBV28
ASSTSGTGDPEQY
>TRBJ2-7|TRBV20-1
SARERAGTYYEQY